These 30 T cell receptor beta chains share one sample of origin, sequenced in a study of blood T cells in healthy people across ages. Together with a sample-barcoded 5' primer, a J-beta primer mix was included in a second PCR lasting about 6 to 12 cycles. TCRdb called the 5' RACE reads again in MiXCR, with one record for every CDR3 protein. The repertoire consists of approximately 810,000 distinct CDR3 sequences, with around 28% occurring once and the leading ten covering approximately 15%. Source material: blood. These receptors were collected from a woman older than 75 in good health.

This clonotype has ten or more counts. The rearrangement links TRBV7-2 to TRBJ2-3; 11 bases fit TRBD2. Germline CDR1 SGHTA, CDR2 FQGNSA. This CDR3 has 16 residues. V trimming: 1 base; J trimming: 1 base; junction bases outside the gene matches: 1. For the CDR3, the DNA is TGTGCCAGCAGCTTAGTACTAGCGGGGGGCACAGATACGCAGTATTTT. Translating it yields CASSLVLAGGTDTQYF.

The V and J genes are TRBV5-1 and TRBJ2-7, with 13 bases lining up with TRBD2. The CDR3 has 14 amino acids. After removal of 7 bases from V and 6 bases from J, the junction contained 7 bases not matched to a gene. The germline V gene has CDR1 SGHRS and CDR2 YFSETQ. The CDR3 region has the DNA TGCGCCAGCTCGAAGGGACTAGCGGGGCTCGAGCAGTACTTC. Translation gives CASSKGLAGLEQYF.

There are a few counts of this clonotype. This sequence joins TRBV5-1 and TRBJ2-3, with D unresolved. Germline CDR1 SGHRS, CDR2 YFSETQ. The V end lost 3 bases, the J end lost 5 bases, and 13 bases lay between the germline ends. This CDR3 is built from 14 residues. The CDR3 DNA is TGCGCCAGCAGCTCGGACGGCGGTGGAGATACGCAGTATTTT. Translated, it gives CASSSDGGGDTQYF.

This clonotype has at least ten counts. This chain links TRBV12-3 or TRBV12-4 with TRBJ2-3; D is uncertain. Trimming removed 1 base from V and 2 bases from J, with 7 bases in between. The CDR3 contains 14 residues. CDR3 in amino acids: CASSLVSATDTQYF. CDR3 nucleotide sequence: TGTGCCAGCAGTTTAGTCAGTGCCACAGATACGCAGTATTTT.

This clonotype was observed a handful of times. This rearrangement joins TRBV30 to TRBJ2-3; 9 bases map to TRBD1. The V gene's germline CDR1 is GTSNPN and CDR2 SVGIG (reference sequence). The CDR3 extends over 14 amino acids. V shed 2 bases, J shed 3 bases, and the junction held 3 bases outside the gene matches. The DNA of the CDR3 is TGTGCCTGGAGTTCCGGGACAGGGACAGATACGCAGTATTTT. Protein product: CAWSSGTGTDTQYF.

The chain has TRBV11-3 and TRBJ1-2; D gene uncertain. V lost 0 bases and J lost 8, with 10 bases in between. CDR1 and CDR2 (germline): SGHNT, YENEEA. The CDR3 is 13 residues long. CDR3 sequence: CASSLDKGSGYTF. For the CDR3, the DNA is TGTGCCAGCAGCTTAGATAAAGGATCCGGCTACACCTTC.

With respect to this clonotype: The germline gene is not matched at one end of the junction; a read error may be the cause. The chain couples TRBV7-9 to TRBJ2-1, with 8 bases that match TRBD2. The V gene's germline CDR1 is SEHNR and CDR2 FQNEAQ (reference sequence). This CDR3 has 13 residues. In DNA, the CDR3 is TGCGCCAGCAATTACGGGACTAGTGGTGAGCAGTTCTTC. Amino acids: CASNYGTSGEQFF.

The rearrangement uses TRBV9 and TRBJ2-3, with unresolved D. Trimming shortened V by 0 bases and J by 2 bases, and 4 bases separated the two germline ends. The CDR3 has 13 amino acids. The V gene's germline CDR1 is SGDLS and CDR2 YYNGEE. The CDR3 loop reads CASSVVLTDTQYF. The CDR3 bases are TGTGCCAGCAGCGTAGTCCTCACAGATACGCAGTATTTT. The full variable domain, its missing parts supplied by reference TRBV9 and TRBJ2-3, is DSGVTQTPKHLITATGQRVTLRCSPRSGDLSVYWYQQSLDQGLQFLIQYYNGEERAKGNILERFSAQQFPDLHSELNLSSLELGDSALYFCASSVVLTDTQYFGPGTRLTVL.

This clonotype has just a few counts. This sequence joins TRBV6-2 or TRBV6-3 and TRBJ2-4; TRBD1 might be the D (5 bases). Germline CDR1 reads MNHEY; CDR2 reads SVGEGT. This CDR3 spans 14 amino acids. Trimming removed 6 bases from V and 2 bases from J, with 11 bases in between. CDR3 sequence (DNA): TGTGCCAGCAGACCATCAGGGACCAAAAACATTCAGTACTTC. It specifies CASRPSGTKNIQYF.

This clonotype was recorded many times. The V gene is TRBV29-1, the J gene TRBJ1-4; no firm D call. The V and J ends lost 4 bases and 7 bases respectively, with 10 bases between them. The CDR3 is 12 amino acids. Germline CDR1 SQVTM, CDR2 ANQGSEA. The CDR3 here is CSVGWGGEKLFF. CDR3 sequence (DNA): TGCAGCGTTGGTTGGGGTGGTGAAAAACTGTTTTTT.

Note on this clonotype: It may be a read error: a sequence one base away is much more abundant. The CDR3 DNA follows: TGCAGTGCTACTATGGGGGGTCTGGAGACCCGGTACTTC. Its translation is CSATMGGLETRYF. This chain connects TRBV20-1 to TRBJ2-7; possibly TRBD2 for D (6 bases). Trimming took 4 bases from V and 12 from J, leaving 22 bases between them. The germline V gene encodes CDR1 DFQATT and CDR2 SNEGSKA (reference sequence). The CDR3 is made up of 13 amino acids.

The rearrangement links TRBV11-2 to TRBJ1-1; 9 bases align to TRBD1. Germline V lookup: CDR1 SGHAT, CDR2 FQNNGV. CDR3 length: 15 residues. Germline trimming cut 5 bases from V and 1 base from J; bases unmatched to any gene: 5. For the CDR3, the DNA is TGTGCCAGCAGCCCGAACAGGGGGCGGAACACTGAAGCTTTCTTT. It encodes CASSPNRGRNTEAFF. Drawing the rest from reference TRBV11-2 and TRBJ1-1, the complete variable domain is EAGVAQSPRYKIIEKRQSVAFWCNPISGHATLYWYQQILGQGPKLLIQFQNNGVVDDSQLPKDRFSAERLKGVDSTLKIQPAKLEDSAVYLCASSPNRGRNTEAFFGQGTRLTVV.

This rearrangement joins TRBV7-2 to TRBJ1-6; D is unresolved. CDR1 and CDR2 from the germline V gene are SGHTA and FQGNSA. The CDR3 has 15 residues. V lost 5 bases to trimming and J lost 8 bases, with 16 bases between them. The CDR3 loop reads CASSPSNGGYSPLHF. The CDR3 DNA follows: TGTGCCAGCAGCCCTTCCAACGGCGGCTATTCACCCCTCCACTTT.

This clonotype occurred a few times. The chain couples TRBV20-1 to TRBJ1-2; D remains unclear. The CDR3 length is 15 residues. Trimming took off 3 bases at V and 6 bases at J, with 20 bases between the two ends. Germline V lookup: CDR1 DFQATT, CDR2 SNEGSKA (reference sequence). CDR3 DNA sequence: TGCAGTGCTAGTTTATGGAAGGCCCAGAAAAATGGCTACACCTTC. This codes for CSASLWKAQKNGYTF.

This clonotype was counted only a few times. The rearrangement uses TRBV7-8 and TRBJ1-1; no clear D gene. Trimming removed 5 bases from V and 4 bases from J, with 11 bases in between. Germline lookup yields CDR1 SGHVS and CDR2 FQNEAQ. This CDR3 contains 13 residues. CDR3 region: CASSQNSFTEAFF. CDR3 coding DNA: TGTGCCAGCAGCCAAAACAGTTTCACTGAAGCTTTCTTT.

This clonotype has just a few counts. A read error may explain this, as a much larger clone is one base away. The chain carries TRBV6-1 and TRBJ2-5, with D tentatively TRBD2 (5 bases). Trimming pared 4 bases from V and 2 bases from J, leaving 14 bases between. CDR3 length: 15 residues. Germline values: CDR1 MNHNS, CDR2 SASEGT. CDR3 in DNA: TGTGCCAGCAGTGGGACCCGGGGAGTTCAAGAGACCCAGTACTTC. Encoded protein: CASSGTRGVQETQYF.

For this clonotype: One end of the junction is discordant with germline, which a read error may explain. The genes are TRBV7-7 and TRBJ2-5; 11 nucleotides align to TRBD2. The V gene's germline CDR1 is SSHAT and CDR2 FNYEAQ (reference sequence). The CDR3 runs to 15 residues. The CDR3 region is CASSYTSGSTETQYF. CDR3 sequence (DNA): TGTGCTAGCAGCTACACTAGCGGGAGTACTGAGACCCAGTACTTC.

The genes are TRBV20-1 and TRBJ2-5; D possibly corresponds to TRBD2 (5 bases). The J call is uncertain, as TRBJ2-7 better fits the DNA end. This CDR3 comprises 13 residues. The V gene's germline CDR1 is DFQATT and CDR2 SNEGSKA (reference sequence). CDR3 coding DNA: TGCAGTGCTGCCCCTAGCTGGGTCTACGAGCAGTACTTC. It is translated as CSAAPSWVYEQYF.

The rearrangement uses TRBV11-2 and TRBJ1-5; possible D gene TRBD1, 6 bases. V was pared by 7 bases and J by 5 bases, with 18 bases between. CDR3 length: 15 amino acids. CDR1 is SGHAT and CDR2 is FQNNGV in the germline V gene. For the CDR3, the DNA is TGTGCCAGCAACCCGGGGGCAGGATCCTATCAGCCCCAGCATTTT. This codes for CASNPGAGSYQPQHF.

This clonotype was counted ten times or more. The chain employs TRBV7-2 and TRBJ2-5; D is possibly TRBD2 (5 bases). The CDR3 sequence is 15 residues long. The V gene's germline CDR1 is SGHTA and CDR2 FQGNSA. V lost 5 bases, J lost 4 bases, and 17 bases lay in between. CDR3 nucleotide sequence: TGTGCCAGCAGCGCAGTGGACGGGGTGCGAGAGACCCAGTACTTC. Translation: CASSAVDGVRETQYF.

This clonotype was counted at least ten times. This chain joins TRBV7-9 and TRBJ2-3; D gene unclear. Looked up from germline, CDR1 is SEHNR and CDR2 is FQNEAQ (reference sequence). The CDR3 is 14 amino acids. V lost 1 base and J lost 6, with 11 bases in between. CDR3 nucleotide sequence: TGTGCCAGCAGCTTAGGGAGTCTCAAGGATACGCAGTATTTT. Protein: CASSLGSLKDTQYF.

This clonotype has just one count. The chain is built from TRBV12-3 or TRBV12-4 and TRBJ2-4, with 10 bases that match TRBD1. The end of the DNA is better explained by TRBJ2-7, so the J call may be wrong. The CDR3 is 14 amino acids. This chain's CDR3 is CASSPTGGFYEQYF. The CDR3 region has the DNA TGTGCCAGCAGCCCGACAGGGGGCTTTTACGAGCAGTACTTC.

For this clonotype: A read error may be the cause here, since a much bigger clone is one base away. The CDR3 DNA is TGTGCCTTGGGGGAGATTACTGAGGCCAACGTCCTGACTTTC. This sequence encodes CALGEITEANVLTF. V usage is TRBV7-9 and J usage is TRBJ2-6; D assignment may be TRBD1 or TRBD2 (5 bases each). The germline CDR1 and CDR2 sequences are SEHNR and FQNEAQ (reference sequence). V lost 11 bases and J 6 bases, leaving 17 bases between the germline ends. The CDR3 runs to 14 residues.

This clonotype came up a few times. Germline and junction disagree at one end, which may indicate a read error. The V gene is TRBV12-3 or TRBV12-4, the J gene TRBJ1-3; no firm D call. The CDR3 is 12 amino acids. The CDR3 DNA sequence: TGTGCCAGCAGCCCCTCTCGAAACACCATATATTTT. Protein product: CASSPSRNTIYF.

This clonotype was found a few times. V usage is TRBV12-5 and J usage is TRBJ1-1, with 7 bases that match TRBD1. Germline V gene data show CDR1 as LGHNT and CDR2 as FRNRAP. The CDR3 contains 15 residues. The junction had 2 bases not matched to a gene; V was cut back by 1 base and J by 0 bases. CDR3 amino acids: CASGLGDSLNTEAFF. CDR3 bases: TGTGCTAGTGGTTTGGGGGACAGCCTGAACACTGAAGCTTTCTTT. Full variable domain (rest looked up from reference TRBV12-5 and TRBJ1-1): DARVTQTPRHKVTEMGQEVTMRCQPILGHNTVFWYRQTMMQGLELLAYFRNRAPLDDSGMPKDRFSAEMPDATLATLKIQPSEPRDSAVYFCASGLGDSLNTEAFFGQGTRLTVV.

This clonotype has just one count. Compared with germline, one end of the junction differs, possibly owing to a read error. This chain's CDR3 is CASSLEGGQSRSSCNEQFF. Written as DNA, the CDR3 is TGTGCCAGCAGCTTAGAGGGGGGACAGAGTCGTAGCTCCTGCAATGAGCAGTTCTTC. The chain has TRBV13 and TRBJ2-1, with D possibly TRBD1 on 7 matching bases. CDR1 PRHDT and CDR2 FYEKMQ come from the germline V gene (reference sequence). The CDR3 is 19 residues long.

The table lists this clonotype with many counts. The chain links TRBV20-1 to TRBJ1-2; a possible D gene is TRBD1 (5 bases). The germline CDR1 and CDR2 sequences are DFQATT and SNEGSKA (reference sequence). V lost 1 base and J 6 bases, leaving 15 bases between the germline ends. This CDR3 comprises 14 residues. This chain's CDR3 is CSARGPGTLDGYTF. In nucleotides, the CDR3 is TGCAGTGCTAGAGGACCAGGGACGTTGGATGGCTACACCTTC.

This clonotype was picked up a small number of times. V is TRBV2 and J is TRBJ1-2; unclear D gene. CDR1 and CDR2 (germline): SNHLY, FYNNEI. The CDR3 sequence is 14 residues long. Deletions cut 5 bases from V and 5 bases from J, with 15 bases between. CDR3 DNA sequence: TGTGCCAGCAGTCTAGTCGAAATCGGATATGGCTACACCTTC. Translated, it gives CASSLVEIGYGYTF.

In the case of this clonotype: A much larger clone differs from this one at a single base, so this may be a read error. V gene TRBV7-2 combines with J gene TRBJ2-5; 9 bases are a match to TRBD1. The J call may not be correct, given that the DNA end is closer to TRBJ2-7. The germline CDR1 and CDR2 sequences are SGHTA and FQGNSA. CDR3 length equals 14 residues. In DNA, the CDR3 is TGTGCCAGCAGCCACCGGGACAGGGTCAACGAGCAGTACTTC. Protein: CASSHRDRVNEQYF.

This rearrangement joins TRBV10-1 to TRBJ2-3; D gene ambiguous. CDR1 is WNHNN, CDR2 SYGVQD, per germline (reference sequence). The CDR3 is 12 amino acids. Deletions cut 6 bases from V and 6 bases from J, with 10 bases between. CDR3 DNA: TGCGCCAGCAGCCACGCTCAGGATACGCAGTATTTT. Amino acids: CASSHAQDTQYF.